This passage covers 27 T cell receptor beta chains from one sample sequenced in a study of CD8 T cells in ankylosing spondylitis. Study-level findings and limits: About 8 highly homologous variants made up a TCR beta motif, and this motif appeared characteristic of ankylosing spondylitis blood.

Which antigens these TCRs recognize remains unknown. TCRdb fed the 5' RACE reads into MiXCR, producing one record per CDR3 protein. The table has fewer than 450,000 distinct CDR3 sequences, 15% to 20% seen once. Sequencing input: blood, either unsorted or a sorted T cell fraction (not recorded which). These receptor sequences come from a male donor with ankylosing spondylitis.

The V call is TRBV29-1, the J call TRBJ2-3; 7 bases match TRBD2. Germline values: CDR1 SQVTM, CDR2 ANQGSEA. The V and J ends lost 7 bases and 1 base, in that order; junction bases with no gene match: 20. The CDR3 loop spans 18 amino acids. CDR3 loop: CSARGDPGSLARTDTQYF. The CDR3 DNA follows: TGCAGCGCCCGGGGGGATCCTGGGTCATTAGCCCGCACAGATACGCAGTATTTT.

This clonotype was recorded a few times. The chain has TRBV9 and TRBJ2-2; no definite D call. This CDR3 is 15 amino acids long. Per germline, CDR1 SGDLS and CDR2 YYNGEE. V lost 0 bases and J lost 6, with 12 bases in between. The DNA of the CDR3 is TGTGCCAGCAGCGTAGAGGGTTCTGGACCCGGGGAGCTGTTTTTT. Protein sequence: CASSVEGSGPGELFF.

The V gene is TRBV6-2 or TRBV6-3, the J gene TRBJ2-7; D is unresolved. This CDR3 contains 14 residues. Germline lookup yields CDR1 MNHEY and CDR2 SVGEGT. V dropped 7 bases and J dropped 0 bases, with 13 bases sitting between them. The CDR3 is CASTAGRSSYEQYF. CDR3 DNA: TGTGCCAGCACAGCCGGCAGGAGCTCCTACGAGCAGTACTTC.

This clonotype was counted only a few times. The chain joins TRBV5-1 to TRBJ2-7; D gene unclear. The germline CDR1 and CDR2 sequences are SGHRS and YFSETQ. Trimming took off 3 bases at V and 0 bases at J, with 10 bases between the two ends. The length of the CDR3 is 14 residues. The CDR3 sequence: CASSYGTSSYEQYF. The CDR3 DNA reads TGCGCCAGCAGCTATGGCACCTCCTCCTACGAGCAGTACTTC.

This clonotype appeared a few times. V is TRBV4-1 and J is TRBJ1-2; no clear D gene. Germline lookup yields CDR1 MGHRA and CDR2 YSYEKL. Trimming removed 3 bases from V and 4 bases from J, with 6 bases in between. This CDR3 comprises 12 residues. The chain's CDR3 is CASSHLLYGYTF. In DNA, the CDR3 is TGCGCCAGCAGCCACCTCCTCTATGGCTACACCTTC.

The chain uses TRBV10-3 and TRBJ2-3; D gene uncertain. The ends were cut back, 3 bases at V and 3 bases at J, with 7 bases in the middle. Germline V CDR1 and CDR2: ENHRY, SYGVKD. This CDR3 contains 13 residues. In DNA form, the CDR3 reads TGTGCCATCAGTGACGGCACAACAGATACGCAGTATTTT. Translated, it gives CAISDGTTDTQYF.

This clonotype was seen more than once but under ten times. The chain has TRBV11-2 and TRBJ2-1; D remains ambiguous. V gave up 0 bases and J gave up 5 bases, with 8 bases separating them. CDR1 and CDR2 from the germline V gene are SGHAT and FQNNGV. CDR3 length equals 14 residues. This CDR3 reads CASSLDRINNEQFF. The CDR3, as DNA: TGTGCCAGCAGCTTAGATCGGATAAACAATGAGCAGTTCTTC.

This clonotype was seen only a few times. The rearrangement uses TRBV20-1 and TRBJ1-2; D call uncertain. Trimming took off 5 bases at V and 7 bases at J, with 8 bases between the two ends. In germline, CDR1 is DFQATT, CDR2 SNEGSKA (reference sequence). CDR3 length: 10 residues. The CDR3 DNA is TGCAGTGCTCCCGGGTTTGGCTACACCTTC. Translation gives CSAPGFGYTF.

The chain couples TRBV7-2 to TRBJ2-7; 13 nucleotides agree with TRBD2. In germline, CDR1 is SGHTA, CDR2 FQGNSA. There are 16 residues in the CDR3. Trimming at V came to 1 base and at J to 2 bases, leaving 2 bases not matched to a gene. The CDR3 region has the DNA TGTGCCAGCAGCTTAGAAGGGACTAGCGGGGCCTACGAGCAGTACTTC. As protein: CASSLEGTSGAYEQYF. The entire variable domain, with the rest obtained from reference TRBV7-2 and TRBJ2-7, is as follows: GAGVSQSPSNKVTEKGKDVELRCDPISGHTALYWYRQSLGQGLEFLIYFQGNSAPDKSGLPSDRFSAERTGGSVSTLTIQRTQQEDSAVYLCASSLEGTSGAYEQYFGPGTRLTVT.

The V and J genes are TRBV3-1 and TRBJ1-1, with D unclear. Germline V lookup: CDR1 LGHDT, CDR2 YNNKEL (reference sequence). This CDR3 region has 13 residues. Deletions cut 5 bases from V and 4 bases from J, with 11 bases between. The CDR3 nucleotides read TGTGCCAGCAGCACGGCGGTGGGCACTGAAGCTTTCTTT. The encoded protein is CASSTAVGTEAFF.

The CDR3 reads CASSVLTDSYEQYF. In nucleotides, the CDR3 is TGTGCCAGCTCAGTCTTGACAGACTCCTACGAGCAGTACTTC. The V call is TRBV18, the J call TRBJ2-7; tentative D call: TRBD1 (5 bases). CDR3 length: 14 residues. Germline V gives CDR1 KGHSH, CDR2 LQKENI. V was clipped by 5 bases and J by 0 bases, with 11 bases between them.

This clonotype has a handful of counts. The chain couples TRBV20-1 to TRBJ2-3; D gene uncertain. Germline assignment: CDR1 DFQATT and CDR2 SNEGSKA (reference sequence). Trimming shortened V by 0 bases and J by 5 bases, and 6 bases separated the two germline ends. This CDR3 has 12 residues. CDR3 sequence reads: CSAREKRDTQYF. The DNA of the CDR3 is TGCAGTGCTAGAGAAAAGAGAGATACGCAGTATTTT.

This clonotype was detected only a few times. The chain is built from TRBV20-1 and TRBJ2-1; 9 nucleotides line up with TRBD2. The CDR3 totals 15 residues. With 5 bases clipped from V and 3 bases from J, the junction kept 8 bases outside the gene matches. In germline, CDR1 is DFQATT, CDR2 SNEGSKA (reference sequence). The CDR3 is CSARPLAGVYNEQFF. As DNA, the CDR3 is TGCAGTGCTCGCCCCTTAGCGGGAGTCTACAATGAGCAGTTCTTC.

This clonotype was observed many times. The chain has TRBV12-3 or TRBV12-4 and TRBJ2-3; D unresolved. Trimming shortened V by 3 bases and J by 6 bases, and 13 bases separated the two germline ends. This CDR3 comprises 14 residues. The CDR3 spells CASSFGPKTDTQYF. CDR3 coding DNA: TGTGCCAGCAGTTTTGGACCCAAGACTGATACGCAGTATTTT.

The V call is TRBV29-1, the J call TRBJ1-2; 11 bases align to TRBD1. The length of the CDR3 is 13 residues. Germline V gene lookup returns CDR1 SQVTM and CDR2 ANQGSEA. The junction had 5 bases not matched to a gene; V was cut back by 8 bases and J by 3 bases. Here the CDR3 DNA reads TGCAGCTCCTGGACAGGGGGCGACTATGGCTACACCTTC. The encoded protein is CSSWTGGDYGYTF.

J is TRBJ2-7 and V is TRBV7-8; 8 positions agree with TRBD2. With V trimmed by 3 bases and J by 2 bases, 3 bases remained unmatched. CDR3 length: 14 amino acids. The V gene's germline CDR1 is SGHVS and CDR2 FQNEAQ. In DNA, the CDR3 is TGTGCCAGCAGCTTTAATAGCGGGACCTACGAGCAGTACTTC. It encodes CASSFNSGTYEQYF.

For the CDR3, the DNA is TGTGCCAGCACCCGGGCAGGACAGGGGGCCGAAAAACTGTTTTTT. Its protein product is CASTRAGQGAEKLFF. The chain carries TRBV2 and TRBJ1-4; 11 positions match TRBD1. V shed 7 bases, J shed 8 bases, and the junction held 9 bases outside the gene matches. The CDR3 runs to 15 residues. The germline CDR1 and CDR2 sequences are SNHLY and FYNNEI.

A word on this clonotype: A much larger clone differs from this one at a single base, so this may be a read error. The CDR3 nucleotides read TGCTGTGCTAGGCACGCCTACTTGGGACCCGGGACCTACAATGAGCAGTTCTTC. The encoded protein is CCARHAYLGPGTYNEQFF. This chain links TRBV20-1 with TRBJ2-1; TRBD1 or TRBD2 may be the D gene (5 bases each). CDR3 length: 18 residues. Germline V gene lookup returns CDR1 DFQATT and CDR2 SNEGSKA (reference sequence).

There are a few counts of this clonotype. The DNA for the CDR3 is TGCAGTGCTAGAGAGCCAGGGCGGCCAGAAGCTTTCTTT. This gives the protein CSAREPGRPEAFF. V is TRBV20-1 and J is TRBJ1-1, with a possible D match to TRBD1 (5 bases). The V gene's germline CDR1 is DFQATT and CDR2 SNEGSKA (reference sequence). V lost 0 bases to trimming and J lost 8 bases, with 13 bases between them. The CDR3 has 13 amino acids.

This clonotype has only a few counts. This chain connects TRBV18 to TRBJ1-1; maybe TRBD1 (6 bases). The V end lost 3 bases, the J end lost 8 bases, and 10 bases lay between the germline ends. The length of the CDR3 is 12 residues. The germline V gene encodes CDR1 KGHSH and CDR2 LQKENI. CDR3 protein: CASSPRTEEAFF. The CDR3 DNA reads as TGTGCCAGCTCACCGAGGACAGAAGAAGCTTTCTTT.

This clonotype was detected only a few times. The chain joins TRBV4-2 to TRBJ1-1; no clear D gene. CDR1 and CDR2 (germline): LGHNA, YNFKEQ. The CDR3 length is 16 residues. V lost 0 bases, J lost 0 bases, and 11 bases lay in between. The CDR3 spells CASSQEGLVMNTEAFF. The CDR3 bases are TGTGCCAGCAGCCAAGAAGGGCTAGTAATGAACACTGAAGCTTTCTTT.

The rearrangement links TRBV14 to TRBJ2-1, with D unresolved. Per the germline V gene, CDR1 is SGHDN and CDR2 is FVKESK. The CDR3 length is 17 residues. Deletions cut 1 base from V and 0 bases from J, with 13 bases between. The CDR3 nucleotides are TGTGCCAGCAGCCAAGCGGAAAGCTTCAGCTCCTACAATGAGCAGTTCTTC. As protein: CASSQAESFSSYNEQFF.

The CDR3 sequence: CTRCFRPTVLAGKPNEQFF. The DNA of the CDR3 is TGTACCCGCTGTTTTCGCCCAACCGTACTAGCGGGAAAACCCAATGAGCAGTTCTTC. The chain couples TRBV12-3 or TRBV12-4 to TRBJ2-1; TRBD2 matches at 10 bases. The CDR3 contains 19 residues.

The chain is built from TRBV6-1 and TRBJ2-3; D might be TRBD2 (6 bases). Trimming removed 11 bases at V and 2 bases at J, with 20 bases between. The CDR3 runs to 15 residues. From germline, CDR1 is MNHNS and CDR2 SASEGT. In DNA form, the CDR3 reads TGTGCCTCTCGGACGGGCGGGGTGGCCACAGATACGCAGTATTTT. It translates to CASRTGGVATDTQYF.

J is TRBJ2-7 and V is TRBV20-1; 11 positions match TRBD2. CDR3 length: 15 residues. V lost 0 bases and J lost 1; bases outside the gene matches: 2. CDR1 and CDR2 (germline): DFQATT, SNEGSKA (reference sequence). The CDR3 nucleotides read TGCAGTGCTAGAGACCCTAGCGGGGGGTCCTACGAGCAGTACTTC. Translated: CSARDPSGGSYEQYF.

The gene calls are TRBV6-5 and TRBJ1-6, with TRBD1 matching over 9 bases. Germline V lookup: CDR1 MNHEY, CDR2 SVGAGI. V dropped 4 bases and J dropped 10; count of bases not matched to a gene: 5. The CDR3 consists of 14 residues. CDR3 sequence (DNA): TGTGCCAGCAGTTCCGAGACAGGGGGATCACCCCTCCACTTT. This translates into CASSSETGGSPLHF.

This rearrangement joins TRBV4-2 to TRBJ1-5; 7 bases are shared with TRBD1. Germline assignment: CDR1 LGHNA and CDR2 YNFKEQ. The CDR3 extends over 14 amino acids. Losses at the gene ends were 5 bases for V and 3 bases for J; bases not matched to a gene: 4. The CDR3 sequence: CASSEGADNQPQHF. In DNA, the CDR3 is TGTGCCAGCAGCGAGGGGGCAGACAATCAGCCCCAGCATTTT.